This TCR beta chain was sequenced in a study of blood T cell repertoires in COVID-19 (dated by TCRdb to 2020 to 2021). At the level of the whole study: The collaborator samples originated in the United States, Italy and Spain and spanned the acute and convalescent phases of COVID-19. The material from the prospective study consisted of cDNA or gDNA derived from T cells, B-cell-depleted T cells, or PBMCs. The dataset comprised deeply sampled blood TCRbeta repertoires from subjects exposed to, actively infected with, or recovered from COVID-19. The repertoires were released in a freely available public database meant as a resource for research on the immune response to SARS-CoV-2. The samples were drawn from the first 160 participants of the ongoing ImmuneRACE study and from 1,200 or so subjects provided by 6 global collaborators. The sample metadata nearly always contained a de-identified subject ID, COVID-19 status, age in years and sex. Where available, HLA class I and class II types were obtained from metadata supplied by the sample provider rather than from assay-based typing.

According to the germline V gene, CDR1 reads MNHNS and CDR2 reads SASEGT. The CDR3 spans 20 residues, from the cysteine through the phenylalanine. Only the CDR3 DNA stays, 60 bases, in frame from base 1. The germline V end is reduced by 1 base and the J end by 2 bases; junction bases left unmatched: 10. Of note for this clone: It has no known antigen specificity. Nothing much larger sits one base from this clone, and base qualities are not available.

On the study overall, not on this receptor specifically: The amount of clinical and demographic metadata varied by source and participant and was provided uncurated.

The collaborating institutions used their own protocols to collect whole blood in K2EDTA tubes. Collaborator samples were shipped for TCRbeta analysis as frozen whole blood, isolated PBMCs, or DNA extracted from either sample type. The immunoSEQ Assay, a bias-controlled multiplex PCR, was used to amplify TCRbeta CDR3 regions from genomic DNA. The published analysis was carried out like this. The number of nucleated cells in each sample was estimated by amplification of reference gene primers within the assay. To quantify the absolute abundance of each unique TCRbeta CDR3 rearrangement, sequence reads were collapsed and filtered. For each sample, productive Simpson clonality was calculated as the square root of Simpson's diversity index across productive rearrangements. TCRdb retrieved this table from immuneACCESS and kept in-frame rearrangements only. Not all clones are present; in checked studies, unresolved V genes account for under half, and no reason is known for the remainder. V, J and clone size are taken as reported in that table, and D and trimming were inferred from the DNA itself. The sample includes 30,000 to 40,000 clones, with roughly three quarters observed a single time. More than 15% of the sample belongs to the ten largest clones.

The chain joins TRBV6-1 to TRBJ1-6; 11 bases in the junction line up with TRBD1. The sequenced sample consisted of peripheral blood. The source is a human donor in a cohort sampled during active COVID-19. The nucleotide sequence reads TGTGCCAGCAGTGAAGTAACCGGGACAGGGGGAGGGACCTATAATTCACCCCTCCACTTT. Its protein is CASSEVTGTGGGTYNSPLHF.